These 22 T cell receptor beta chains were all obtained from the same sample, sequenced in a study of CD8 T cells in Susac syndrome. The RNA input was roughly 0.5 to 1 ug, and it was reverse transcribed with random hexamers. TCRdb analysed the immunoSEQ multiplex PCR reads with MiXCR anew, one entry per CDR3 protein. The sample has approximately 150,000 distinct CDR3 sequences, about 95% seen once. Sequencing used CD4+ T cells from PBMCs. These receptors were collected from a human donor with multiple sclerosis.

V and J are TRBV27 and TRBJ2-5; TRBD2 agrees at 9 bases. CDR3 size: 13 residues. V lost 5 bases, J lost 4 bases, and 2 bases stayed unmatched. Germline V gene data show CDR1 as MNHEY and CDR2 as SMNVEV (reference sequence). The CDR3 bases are TGTGCCAGCAGTCTTAGCGGGAGAGAGACCCAGTACTTC. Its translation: CASSLSGRETQYF.

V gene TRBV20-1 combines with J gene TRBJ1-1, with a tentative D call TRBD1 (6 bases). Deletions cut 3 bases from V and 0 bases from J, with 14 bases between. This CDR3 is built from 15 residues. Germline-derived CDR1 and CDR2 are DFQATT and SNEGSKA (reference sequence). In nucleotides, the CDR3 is TGCAGTGCTAGCTCGCTGGGACAAGTGAACACTGAAGCTTTCTTT. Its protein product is CSASSLGQVNTEAFF.

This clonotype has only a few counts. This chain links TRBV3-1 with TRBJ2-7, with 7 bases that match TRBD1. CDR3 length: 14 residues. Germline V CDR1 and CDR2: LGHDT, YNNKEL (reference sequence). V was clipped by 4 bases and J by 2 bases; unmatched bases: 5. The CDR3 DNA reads TGTGCCAGCAGCCTACAGGGGACGGCCTACGAGCAGTACTTC. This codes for CASSLQGTAYEQYF.

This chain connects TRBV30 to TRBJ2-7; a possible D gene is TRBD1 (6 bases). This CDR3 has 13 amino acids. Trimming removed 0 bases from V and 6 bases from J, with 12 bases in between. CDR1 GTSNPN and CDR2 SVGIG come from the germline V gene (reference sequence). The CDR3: CAWSVQGAAEQYF. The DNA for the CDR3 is TGTGCCTGGAGTGTACAGGGCGCGGCCGAGCAGTACTTC.

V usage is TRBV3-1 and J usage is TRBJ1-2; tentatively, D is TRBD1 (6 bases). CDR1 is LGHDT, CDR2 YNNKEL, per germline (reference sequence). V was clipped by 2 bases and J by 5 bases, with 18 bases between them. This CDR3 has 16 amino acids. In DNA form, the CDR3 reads TGTGCCAGCAGCCAACGAGGGGCTACAGGGAGGTATGGCTACACCTTC. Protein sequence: CASSQRGATGRYGYTF.

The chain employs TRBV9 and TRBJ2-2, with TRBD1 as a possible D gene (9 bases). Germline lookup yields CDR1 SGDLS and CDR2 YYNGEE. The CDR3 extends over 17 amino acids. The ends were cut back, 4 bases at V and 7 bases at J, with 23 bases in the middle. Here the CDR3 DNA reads TGTGCCAGCAGCTTCCGGGCCGGGACAGGGACTAGCGGGGAGCTGTTTTTT. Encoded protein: CASSFRAGTGTSGELFF.

This chain's CDR3 is CSARGDSLQETQYF. In DNA form, the CDR3 reads TGCAGTGCTAGAGGCGACAGTCTCCAAGAGACCCAGTACTTC. The rearrangement links TRBV20-1 to TRBJ2-5; D might be TRBD1 (5 bases). Germline V gene lookup returns CDR1 DFQATT and CDR2 SNEGSKA (reference sequence). V was clipped by 1 base and J by 1 base, with 10 bases between them. CDR3 length equals 14 residues.

In nucleotides, the CDR3 is TGCAGTGCTGTGATACCGACAGGATACGGGGCTATGAACACTGAAGCTTTCTTT. Protein product: CSAVIPTGYGAMNTEAFF. The chain carries TRBV20-1 and TRBJ1-1, with a tentative D call TRBD1 (6 bases). CDR1 is DFQATT, CDR2 SNEGSKA, per germline (reference sequence). The ends were cut back, 5 bases at V and 0 bases at J, with 25 bases in the middle. The CDR3 loop spans 18 amino acids.

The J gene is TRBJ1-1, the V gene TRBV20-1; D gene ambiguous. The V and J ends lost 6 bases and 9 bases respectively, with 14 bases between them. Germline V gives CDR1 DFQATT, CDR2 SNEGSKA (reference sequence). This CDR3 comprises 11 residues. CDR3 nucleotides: TGCAGTGCACGAGGCCCGACGAAAGCTTTCTTT. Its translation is CSARGPTKAFF.

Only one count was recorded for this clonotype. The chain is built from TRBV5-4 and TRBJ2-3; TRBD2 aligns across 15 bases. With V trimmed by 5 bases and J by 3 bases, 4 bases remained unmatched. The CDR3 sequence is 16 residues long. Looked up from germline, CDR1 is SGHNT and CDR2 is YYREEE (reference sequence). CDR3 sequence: CASRSGTSGRTDTQYF. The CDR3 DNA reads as TGTGCCAGCAGATCGGGGACTAGCGGGAGGACAGATACGCAGTATTTT.

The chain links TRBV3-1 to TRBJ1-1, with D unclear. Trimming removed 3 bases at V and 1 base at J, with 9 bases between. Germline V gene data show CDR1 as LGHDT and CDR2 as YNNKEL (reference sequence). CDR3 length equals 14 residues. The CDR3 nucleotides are TGTGCCAGCAGCCACCGACATGCGAACACTGAAGCTTTCTTT. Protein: CASSHRHANTEAFF.

The CDR3 nucleotides read TGTGCCAGCAGTGATCCCGGGGGGGTCTCCTACGAGCAGTACTTC. This translates into CASSDPGGVSYEQYF. The chain couples TRBV25-1 to TRBJ2-7; 8 nucleotides align to TRBD2. V gave up 3 bases and J gave up 0 bases; unmatched junction bases: 4. Germline lookup yields CDR1 MGHDK and CDR2 SYGVNS. The CDR3 length is 15 residues.

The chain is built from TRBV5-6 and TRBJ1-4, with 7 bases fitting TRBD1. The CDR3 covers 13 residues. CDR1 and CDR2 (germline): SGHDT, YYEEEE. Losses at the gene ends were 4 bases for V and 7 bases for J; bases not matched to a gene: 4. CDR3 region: CASSRQGGEKLFF. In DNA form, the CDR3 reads TGTGCCAGCAGCCGACAGGGAGGTGAAAAACTGTTTTTT.

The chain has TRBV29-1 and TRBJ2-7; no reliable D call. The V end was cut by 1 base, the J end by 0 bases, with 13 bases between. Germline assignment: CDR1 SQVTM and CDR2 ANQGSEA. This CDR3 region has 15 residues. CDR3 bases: TGCAGCGTTGAAGGAAGGACCCGTAACTCCTACGAGCAGTACTTC. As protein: CSVEGRTRNSYEQYF.

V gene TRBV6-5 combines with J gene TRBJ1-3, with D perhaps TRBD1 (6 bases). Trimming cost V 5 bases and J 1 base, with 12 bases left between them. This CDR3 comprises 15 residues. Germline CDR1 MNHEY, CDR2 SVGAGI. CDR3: CASSLDRFSGNTIYF. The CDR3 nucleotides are TGTGCCAGCAGTCTCGACAGGTTTTCTGGAAACACCATATATTTT.

The chain's CDR3 is CSVGRGSGNTIYF. In nucleotides, the CDR3 is TGCAGCGTTGGGAGGGGCTCTGGAAACACCATATATTTT. The chain carries TRBV29-1 and TRBJ1-3; TRBD1 might be the D (5 bases). V gave up 4 bases and J gave up 0 bases, with 7 bases separating them. The CDR3 length is 13 residues. Per germline, CDR1 SQVTM and CDR2 ANQGSEA.

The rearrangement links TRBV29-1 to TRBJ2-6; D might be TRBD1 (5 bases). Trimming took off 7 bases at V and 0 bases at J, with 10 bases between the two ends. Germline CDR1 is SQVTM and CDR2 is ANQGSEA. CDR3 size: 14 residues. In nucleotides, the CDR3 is TGCAGCGCCTCAGGGTCCTCTGGGGCCAACGTCCTGACTTTC. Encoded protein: CSASGSSGANVLTF.

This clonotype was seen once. Here the CDR3 DNA reads TGTGCCAGTAGTATCGGTTCCGGTGGCCCCGACCCTTACGAGCAGTACTTC. Encoded protein: CASSIGSGGPDPYEQYF. The chain is built from TRBV19 and TRBJ2-7; no firm D call. This CDR3 has 17 amino acids. The germline V and J ends were trimmed by 3 bases and 4 bases, with 22 bases remaining between them. Per germline, CDR1 LNHDA and CDR2 SQIVND (reference sequence). The full variable domain, completed using reference TRBV19 and TRBJ2-7, is DGGITQSPKYLFRKEGQNVTLSCEQNLNHDAMYWYRQDPGQGLRLIYYSQIVNDFQKGDIAEGYSVSREKKESFPLTVTSAQKNPTAFYLCASSIGSGGPDPYEQYFGPGTRLTVT.

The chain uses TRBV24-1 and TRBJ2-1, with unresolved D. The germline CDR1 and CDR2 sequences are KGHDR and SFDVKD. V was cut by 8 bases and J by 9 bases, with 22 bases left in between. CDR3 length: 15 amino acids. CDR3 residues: CATTPSGKGTGEQFF. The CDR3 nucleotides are TGTGCCACCACGCCTTCTGGAAAGGGTACCGGTGAGCAGTTCTTC.

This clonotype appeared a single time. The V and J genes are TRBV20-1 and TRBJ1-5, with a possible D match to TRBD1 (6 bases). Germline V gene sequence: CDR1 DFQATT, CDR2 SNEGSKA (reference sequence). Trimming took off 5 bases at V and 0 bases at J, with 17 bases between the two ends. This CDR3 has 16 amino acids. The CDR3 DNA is TGCAGTGCTGTGGACAGAACAAAGTCTAGCAATCAGCCCCAGCATTTT. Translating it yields CSAVDRTKSSNQPQHF.

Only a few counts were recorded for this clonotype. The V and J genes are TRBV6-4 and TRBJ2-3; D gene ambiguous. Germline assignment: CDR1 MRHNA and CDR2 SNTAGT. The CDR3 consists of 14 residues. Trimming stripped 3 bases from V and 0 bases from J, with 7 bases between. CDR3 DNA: TGTGCCAGCAGTGATCTCGGAAGCACAGATACGCAGTATTTT. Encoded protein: CASSDLGSTDTQYF.

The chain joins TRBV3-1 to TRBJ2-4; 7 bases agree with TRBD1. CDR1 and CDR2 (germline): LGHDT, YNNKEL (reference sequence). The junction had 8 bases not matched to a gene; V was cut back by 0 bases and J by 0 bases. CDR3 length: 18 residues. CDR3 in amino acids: CASSQDRGQTLAKNIQYF. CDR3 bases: TGTGCCAGCAGCCAAGATAGGGGACAGACACTAGCCAAAAACATTCAGTACTTC. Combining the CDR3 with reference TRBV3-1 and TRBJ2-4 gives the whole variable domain DTAVSQTPKYLVTQMGNDKSIKCEQNLGHDTMYWYKQDSKKFLKIMFSYNNKELIINETVPNRFSPKSPDKAHLNLHINSLELGDSAVYFCASSQDRGQTLAKNIQYFGAGTRLSVL.